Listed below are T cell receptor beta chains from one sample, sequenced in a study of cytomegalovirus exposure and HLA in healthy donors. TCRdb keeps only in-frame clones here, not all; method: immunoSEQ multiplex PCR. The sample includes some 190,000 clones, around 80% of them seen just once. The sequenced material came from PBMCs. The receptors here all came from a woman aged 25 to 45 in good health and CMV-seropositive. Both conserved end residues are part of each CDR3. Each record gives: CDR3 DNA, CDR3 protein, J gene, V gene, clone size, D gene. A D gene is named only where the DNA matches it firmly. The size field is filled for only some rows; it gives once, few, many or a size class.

CDR3nt: TGTGCCAGCAGCTCGAGAGAAACTGAAGCTTTCTTT; CDR3aa: CASSSRETEAFF; j_gene: TRBJ1-1; v_gene: TRBV5-4; abundance: once; d_gene: .
CDR3nt: TGTGCCAGCAGCTACGGGACAGGGTCCTACGAGCAGTACTTC; CDR3aa: CASSYGTGSYEQYF; j_gene: TRBJ2-7; v_gene: TRBV13; abundance: .; d_gene: TRBD1
CDR3nt: TGTGCCAGCATCCTCCGGAGGGGTAGTGGTGAGCAGTTCTTC; CDR3aa: CASILRRGSGEQFF; j_gene: TRBJ2-1; v_gene: TRBV6-5; abundance: .; d_gene: .
CDR3nt: TGTGCCAGCGGCCTTAGCGGGGGGGCCGTAGGAGAGCAGTACTTC; CDR3aa: CASGLSGGAVGEQYF; j_gene: TRBJ2-7; v_gene: TRBV9; abundance: .; d_gene: TRBD2
CDR3nt: TGTGCCAGCACCCGCATTGGGACTTTCTACGAGCAGTACTTC; CDR3aa: CASTRIGTFYEQYF; j_gene: TRBJ2-7; v_gene: TRBV6-5; abundance: .; d_gene: .
CDR3nt: TGCGCCAGCAGCTTGGGGACAGACGGCGAGCAGTACTTC; CDR3aa: CASSLGTDGEQYF; j_gene: TRBJ2-7; v_gene: TRBV5-1; abundance: .; d_gene: .
CDR3nt: TGTGCCAGCAGCTCCGACAGGGCCTCCTACAATGAGCAGTTCTTC; CDR3aa: CASSSDRASYNEQFF; j_gene: TRBJ2-1; v_gene: TRBV7-2; abundance: .; d_gene: TRBD1
CDR3nt: TGTGCCAGCAGCTCCCCTGGATCTGACAGGGGCTATGGCTACACCTTC; CDR3aa: CASSSPGSDRGYGYTF; j_gene: TRBJ1-2; v_gene: TRBV11-2; abundance: .; d_gene: TRBD1
CDR3nt: TGTGCCAGCGCGTCACGTTCAGGGGAGCTGTTTTTT; CDR3aa: CASASRSGELFF; j_gene: TRBJ2-2; v_gene: TRBV6-1; abundance: .; d_gene: .
CDR3nt: TGTGCCAGCAGCTTGGGGACCGGGGGGGGGTACAATGAGCAGTTCTTC; CDR3aa: CASSLGTGGGYNEQFF; j_gene: TRBJ2-1; v_gene: TRBV13; abundance: .; d_gene: TRBD2
CDR3nt: TGTGCCAGCACCAGGTTCGGGACAGGGGGGAACTACGAGCAGTACTTC; CDR3aa: CASTRFGTGGNYEQYF; j_gene: TRBJ2-7; v_gene: TRBV7-9; abundance: few; d_gene: TRBD1
CDR3nt: TGTGCCAGCAGCCCATTAGCGGGCCCATCCTACGAGCAGTACTTC; CDR3aa: CASSPLAGPSYEQYF; j_gene: TRBJ2-7; v_gene: TRBV9; abundance: .; d_gene: TRBD2
CDR3nt: TGTGCCAGTAGTACAGAGACTCTAGAGACCCAGTACTTC; CDR3aa: CASSTETLETQYF; j_gene: TRBJ2-5; v_gene: TRBV19; abundance: .; d_gene: .
CDR3nt: TGTGCCAGCAGTGACTACACCCTACAGGGGAGCACTGAAGCTTTCTTT; CDR3aa: CASSDYTLQGSTEAFF; j_gene: TRBJ1-1; v_gene: TRBV28; abundance: once; d_gene: TRBD1
CDR3nt: TGTGCCAGCAGCAGACAAACCGGGGAGCTGTTTTTT; CDR3aa: CASSRQTGELFF; j_gene: TRBJ2-2; v_gene: TRBV6-1; abundance: .; d_gene: .
CDR3nt: TGCGCCAGCAGCCAAGAGAACTCCAGGGGCCAGCCCCAGCATTTT; CDR3aa: CASSQENSRGQPQHF; j_gene: TRBJ1-5; v_gene: TRBV4-3; abundance: few; d_gene: .
CDR3nt: TGTGCCAGCAGCTCCCGGGTTGGGGCAGGAGTCTACAATGAGCAGTTCTTC; CDR3aa: CASSSRVGAGVYNEQFF; j_gene: TRBJ2-1; v_gene: TRBV7-9; abundance: few; d_gene: .
CDR3nt: TGTGCCAGCAGCCTCCCGGGGAGCAACTATGGCTACACCTTC; CDR3aa: CASSLPGSNYGYTF; j_gene: TRBJ1-2; v_gene: TRBV5-4; abundance: .; d_gene: .
CDR3nt: TGTGCCAGTACCGCGACAGGGATCTTAGGGAATCAGCCCCAGCATTTT; CDR3aa: CASTATGILGNQPQHF; j_gene: TRBJ1-5; v_gene: TRBV19; abundance: .; d_gene: TRBD1
CDR3nt: TGTGCCAGCAGCTTATATAGCGGGGGGCCGTCCACAGATACGCAGTATTTT; CDR3aa: CASSLYSGGPSTDTQYF; j_gene: TRBJ2-3; v_gene: TRBV5-4; abundance: .; d_gene: TRBD2
CDR3nt: TGTGCCAGCAGTTACTCGGCCCGAGACAGCTCCTACGAGCAGTACTTC; CDR3aa: CASSYSARDSSYEQYF; j_gene: TRBJ2-7; v_gene: TRBV6-5; abundance: .; d_gene: .
CDR3nt: TGTGCCAGCAGCTTAAACAGGGGAACCGGGGAGCTGTTTTTT; CDR3aa: CASSLNRGTGELFF; j_gene: TRBJ2-2; v_gene: TRBV7-9; abundance: .; d_gene: TRBD1
CDR3nt: TGTGCCAGCAGTTACTTTGCTAGCGGGGGGAAGTACGAGCAGTACTTC; CDR3aa: CASSYFASGGKYEQYF; j_gene: TRBJ2-7; v_gene: TRBV6-6; abundance: .; d_gene: TRBD2
CDR3nt: TGTGCCAGCAGCCTGGGGGGTAAACGTAATCAGCCCCAGCATTTT; CDR3aa: CASSLGGKRNQPQHF; j_gene: TRBJ1-5; v_gene: TRBV14; abundance: few; d_gene: .
CDR3nt: TGTGCCATCAGAAGGGGGCTTAACTATGGCTACACCTTC; CDR3aa: CAIRRGLNYGYTF; j_gene: TRBJ1-2; v_gene: TRBV28; abundance: few; d_gene: TRBD1
CDR3nt: TGCGCCAGCAGCCAACCTCTTGAACTAAAACAAGAGACCCAGTACTTC; CDR3aa: CASSQPLELKQETQYF; j_gene: TRBJ2-5; v_gene: TRBV4-3; abundance: few; d_gene: .
CDR3nt: TGTGCCAGCAGCCCAAATGCCGGGGAACCTGGGGCCAACGTCCTGACTTTC; CDR3aa: CASSPNAGEPGANVLTF; j_gene: TRBJ2-6; v_gene: TRBV25-1; abundance: .; d_gene: .
CDR3nt: TGTGCCAGCAGTTCTCCAGGGGGCCCTAATGAAAAACTGTTTTTT; CDR3aa: CASSSPGGPNEKLFF; j_gene: TRBJ1-4; v_gene: TRBV28; abundance: .; d_gene: TRBD1
CDR3nt: TGTGCTAGTGGCTCGCCGGGACAGGGTGAAAAACTGTTTTTT; CDR3aa: CASGSPGQGEKLFF; j_gene: TRBJ1-4; v_gene: TRBV12-5; abundance: few; d_gene: TRBD1
CDR3nt: TGTGCCAGCAGCCACCTTATTAGGGGCGCGCCCAATGAGCAGTTCTTC; CDR3aa: CASSHLIRGAPNEQFF; j_gene: TRBJ2-1; v_gene: TRBV11-2; abundance: .; d_gene: .
CDR3nt: TGTGCCAGCAGCCAGGGGGTCGATAGCGGGGGGGCCCACACCGGGGAGCTGTTTTTT; CDR3aa: CASSQGVDSGGAHTGELFF; j_gene: TRBJ2-2; v_gene: TRBV4-2; abundance: .; d_gene: TRBD2
CDR3nt: TGTGCCAGCAGTGCCAGGGCGACTAGGGAGACCCAGTACTTC; CDR3aa: CASSARATRETQYF; j_gene: TRBJ2-5; v_gene: TRBV6-1; abundance: .; d_gene: .
CDR3nt: TGTGCCAGCAGCTTGAGGGGATGGGGTTCCCACGAGCAGTACTTC; CDR3aa: CASSLRGWGSHEQYF; j_gene: TRBJ2-7; v_gene: TRBV5-4; abundance: few; d_gene: .
CDR3nt: TGTGCCAGCAGCGAATCCATCGGGGAGCTGTTTTTT; CDR3aa: CASSESIGELFF; j_gene: TRBJ2-2; v_gene: TRBV6-1; abundance: .; d_gene: .
CDR3nt: TGTGCCAGCAGCCAAGATGTGGGCCAGATGAACACTGAAGCTTTCTTT; CDR3aa: CASSQDVGQMNTEAFF; j_gene: TRBJ1-1; v_gene: TRBV4-2; abundance: .; d_gene: .
CDR3nt: TGTGCCATCAGTGAAGGCGGGGGGTTCGGGAGGGAGCTGTTTTTT; CDR3aa: CAISEGGGFGRELFF; j_gene: TRBJ2-2; v_gene: TRBV10-3; abundance: .; d_gene: TRBD2
CDR3nt: TGTGCCAGCAGTATACAGGAGAACACTGAAGCTTTCTTT; CDR3aa: CASSIQENTEAFF; j_gene: TRBJ1-1; v_gene: TRBV7-6; abundance: .; d_gene: .
CDR3nt: TGTGCCAGCAGCCCAGTCAGGAATGCCGGGGAGCTGTTTTTT; CDR3aa: CASSPVRNAGELFF; j_gene: TRBJ2-2; v_gene: TRBV7-3; abundance: .; d_gene: .
CDR3nt: TGTGCCAGCAGTTCGGACGGGAGCTCCTACGAGCAGTACTTC; CDR3aa: CASSSDGSSYEQYF; j_gene: TRBJ2-7; v_gene: TRBV28; abundance: .; d_gene: .
CDR3nt: TGTGCCAGCAGGGAGCCGGGACAGGGGATATACGAGCAGTACTTC; CDR3aa: CASREPGQGIYEQYF; j_gene: TRBJ2-7; v_gene: TRBV5-6; abundance: few; d_gene: TRBD1
CDR3nt: TGTGCCAGCAATCGACAGGGGAACACTGAAGCTTTCTTT; CDR3aa: CASNRQGNTEAFF; j_gene: TRBJ1-1; v_gene: TRBV2; abundance: .; d_gene: TRBD1